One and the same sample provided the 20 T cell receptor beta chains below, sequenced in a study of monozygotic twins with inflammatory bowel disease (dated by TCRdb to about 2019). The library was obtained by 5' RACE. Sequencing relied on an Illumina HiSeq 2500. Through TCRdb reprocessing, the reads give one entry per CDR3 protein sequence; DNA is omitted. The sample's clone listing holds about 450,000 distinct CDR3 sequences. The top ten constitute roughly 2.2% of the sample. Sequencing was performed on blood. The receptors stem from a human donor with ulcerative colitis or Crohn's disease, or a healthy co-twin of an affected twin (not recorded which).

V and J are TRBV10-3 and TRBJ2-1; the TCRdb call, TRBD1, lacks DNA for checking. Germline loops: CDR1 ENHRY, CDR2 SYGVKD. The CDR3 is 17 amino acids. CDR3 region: CAISEGAGKAMYNEQFF.

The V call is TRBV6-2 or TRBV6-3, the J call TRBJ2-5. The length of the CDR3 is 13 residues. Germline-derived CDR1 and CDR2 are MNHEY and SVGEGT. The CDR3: CASSQGIEETQYF.

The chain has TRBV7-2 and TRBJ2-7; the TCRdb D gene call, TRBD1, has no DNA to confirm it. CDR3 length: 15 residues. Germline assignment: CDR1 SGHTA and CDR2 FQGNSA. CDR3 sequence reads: CASSSQGAISYEQYF.

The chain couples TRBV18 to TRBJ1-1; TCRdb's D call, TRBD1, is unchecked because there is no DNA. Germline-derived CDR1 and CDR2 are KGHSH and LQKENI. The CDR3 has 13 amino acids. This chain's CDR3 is CASQQGTNTEAFF.

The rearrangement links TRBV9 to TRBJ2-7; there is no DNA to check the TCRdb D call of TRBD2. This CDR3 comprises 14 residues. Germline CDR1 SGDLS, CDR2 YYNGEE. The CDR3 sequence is CASSVASGSYEQYF.

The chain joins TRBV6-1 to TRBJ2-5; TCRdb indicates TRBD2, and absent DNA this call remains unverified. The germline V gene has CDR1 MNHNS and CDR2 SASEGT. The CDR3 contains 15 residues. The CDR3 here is CASSAGRGEQETQYF.

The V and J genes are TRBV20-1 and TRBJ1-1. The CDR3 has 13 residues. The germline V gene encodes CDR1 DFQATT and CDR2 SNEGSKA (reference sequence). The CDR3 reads CSARELANTEAIF.

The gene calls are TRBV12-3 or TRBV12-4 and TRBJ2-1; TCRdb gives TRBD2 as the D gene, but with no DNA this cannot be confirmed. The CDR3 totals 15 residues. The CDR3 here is CASRLTSGGLNEQFF.

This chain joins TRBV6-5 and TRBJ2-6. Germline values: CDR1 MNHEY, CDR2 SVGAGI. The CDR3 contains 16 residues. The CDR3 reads CASSFGHHSGANVLTF.

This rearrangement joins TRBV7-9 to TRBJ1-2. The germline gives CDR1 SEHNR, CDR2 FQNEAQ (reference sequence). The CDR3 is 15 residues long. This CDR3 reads CASRSITTGVGGYTF. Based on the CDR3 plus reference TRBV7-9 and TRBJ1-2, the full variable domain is DTGVSQNPRHKITKRGQNVTFRCDPISEHNRLYWYRQTLGQGPEFLTYFQNEAQLEKSRLLSDRFSAERPKGSFSTLEIQRTEQGDSAMYLCASRSITTGVGGYTFGSGTRLTVV.

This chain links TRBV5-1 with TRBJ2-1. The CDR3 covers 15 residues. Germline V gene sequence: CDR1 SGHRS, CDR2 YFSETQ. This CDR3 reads CASSFPSGPYNEQFF.

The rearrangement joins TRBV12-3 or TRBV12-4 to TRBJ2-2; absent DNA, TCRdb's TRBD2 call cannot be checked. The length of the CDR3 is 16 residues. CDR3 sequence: CASTKAGGLITGELFF.

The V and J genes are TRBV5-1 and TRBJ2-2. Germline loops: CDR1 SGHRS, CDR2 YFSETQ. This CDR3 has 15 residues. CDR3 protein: CASSLYPIQTGELFF.

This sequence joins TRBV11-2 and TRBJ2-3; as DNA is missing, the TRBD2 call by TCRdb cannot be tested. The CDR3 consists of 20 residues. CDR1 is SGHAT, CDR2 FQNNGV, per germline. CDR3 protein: CASSSPSGGAKPPSTDTQYF.

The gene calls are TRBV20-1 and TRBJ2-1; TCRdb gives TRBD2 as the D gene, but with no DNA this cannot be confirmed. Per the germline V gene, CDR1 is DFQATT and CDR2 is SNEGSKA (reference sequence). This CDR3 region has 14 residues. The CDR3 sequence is CSATLASSYNEQFF.

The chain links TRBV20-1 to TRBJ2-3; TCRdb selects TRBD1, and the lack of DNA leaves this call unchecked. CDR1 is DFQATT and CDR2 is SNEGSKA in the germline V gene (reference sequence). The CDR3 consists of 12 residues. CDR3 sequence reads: CSVPAGLHTQYF.

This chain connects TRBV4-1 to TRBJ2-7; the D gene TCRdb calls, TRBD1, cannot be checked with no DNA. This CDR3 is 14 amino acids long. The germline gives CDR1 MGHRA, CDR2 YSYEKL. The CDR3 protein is CASSPDRTTYEQYF.

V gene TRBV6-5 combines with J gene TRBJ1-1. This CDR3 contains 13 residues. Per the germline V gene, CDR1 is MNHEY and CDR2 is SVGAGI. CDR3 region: CASSYSRLTEAFF.

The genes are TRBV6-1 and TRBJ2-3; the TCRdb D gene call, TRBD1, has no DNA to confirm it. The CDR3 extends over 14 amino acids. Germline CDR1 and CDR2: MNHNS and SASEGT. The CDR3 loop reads CASRKTGGADTQYF.

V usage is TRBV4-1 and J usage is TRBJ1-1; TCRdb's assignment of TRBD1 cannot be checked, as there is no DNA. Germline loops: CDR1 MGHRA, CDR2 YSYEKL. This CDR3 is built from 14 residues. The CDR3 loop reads CASSQDGGTGEAFF.